Each of the 23 T cell receptor beta chains below was sequenced from the same sample in a study of cytomegalovirus exposure and HLA in healthy donors. PCR primers comprised 60 Vbeta and 13 Jbeta primers. Sequencing was performed with immunoSEQ multiplex PCR; in TCRdb, only in-frame clones are kept and a portion is missing. The sample yields some 79,000 clones, roughly 64% seen once. Sequencing was carried out using PBMCs. Receptor source: a middle-aged woman in good health and CMV-seropositive.

The rearrangement links TRBV13 to TRBJ1-1, with 7 bases aligning to TRBD1. CDR3 length equals 20 residues. The junction had 24 bases not matched to a gene; V was cut back by 3 bases and J by 5 bases. CDR1 is PRHDT and CDR2 is FYEKMQ in the germline V gene (reference sequence). The CDR3 DNA reads TGTGCCAGCAGCTTGGGGTGGGCGCGACAGGGAACCCCAACGGGGACTGAAGCTTTCTTT. Its translation is CASSLGWARQGTPTGTEAFF.

The chain links TRBV11-2 to TRBJ1-1; 7 nucleotides align to TRBD1. This CDR3 spans 15 amino acids. The germline V gene encodes CDR1 SGHAT and CDR2 FQNNGV. Trimming removed 3 bases from V and 5 bases from J; junction bases left unmatched: 9. The CDR3 DNA reads TGTGCCAGCAGCTTCGCTTCAGGGGGGCGAACTGAAGCTTTCTTT. Amino acid sequence: CASSFASGGRTEAFF.

V and J are TRBV27 and TRBJ2-5; possible D gene TRBD1, 6 bases. Germline CDR1 and CDR2: MNHEY and SMNVEV (reference sequence). Trimming pared 8 bases from V and 2 bases from J, leaving 15 bases between. This CDR3 contains 14 residues. The CDR3 loop reads CASRRDITQETQYF. CDR3 nucleotides: TGTGCCAGCCGCCGGGACATAACACAAGAGACCCAGTACTTC.

A few counts support this clone. The V gene is TRBV7-9, the J gene TRBJ2-3; maybe TRBD2 (6 bases). In germline, CDR1 is SEHNR, CDR2 FQNEAQ (reference sequence). The CDR3 spans 15 residues. Between the trimmed V and J ends, which lost 5 bases and 2 bases, there was a span of 14 bases. Written as DNA, the CDR3 is TGTGCCAGCAGCGTGATGGGGGGACTCACAGATACGCAGTATTTT. This sequence encodes CASSVMGGLTDTQYF.

The chain combines TRBV29-1 with TRBJ1-1, with D perhaps TRBD1 (5 bases). The V end was cut by 5 bases, the J end by 4 bases, with 14 bases between. CDR1 is SQVTM and CDR2 is ANQGSEA in the germline V gene. The length of the CDR3 is 13 residues. The chain's CDR3 is CSVCRERGTEAFF. CDR3 DNA sequence: TGCAGCGTTTGCCGGGAGAGGGGCACTGAAGCTTTCTTT.

The rearrangement links TRBV6-5 to TRBJ2-5; possibly TRBD1 for D (5 bases). V was trimmed by 8 bases and J by 3 bases, leaving 13 bases between them. The CDR3 is made up of 13 amino acids. Germline loops: CDR1 MNHEY, CDR2 SVGAGI. In nucleotides, the CDR3 is TGTGCCAGCCAAGGGGCGGTCGAAGAGACCCAGTACTTC. This gives the protein CASQGAVEETQYF.

The rearrangement joins TRBV7-9 to TRBJ1-5; possibly TRBD1 for D (6 bases). Trimming left V 1 base short and J 1 base short, with 8 bases between. This CDR3 region has 15 residues. Germline V lookup: CDR1 SEHNR, CDR2 FQNEAQ (reference sequence). CDR3 residues: CASSLVGGSNQPQHF. CDR3 nucleotide sequence: TGTGCCAGCAGCTTAGTAGGGGGAAGCAATCAGCCCCAGCATTTT.

V and J are TRBV29-1 and TRBJ2-3, with 8 nucleotides matching TRBD1. Germline lookup yields CDR1 SQVTM and CDR2 ANQGSEA. Trimming at V came to 0 bases and at J to 6 bases, leaving 8 bases not matched to a gene. This CDR3 has 15 amino acids. CDR3: CSVEESGQGWDTQYF. CDR3 coding DNA: TGCAGCGTTGAAGAGTCCGGACAGGGCTGGGATACGCAGTATTTT.

This chain connects TRBV6-6 to TRBJ2-1, with D possibly being TRBD1 (6 bases). CDR1 is MNHNY, CDR2 SVGAGI, per germline (reference sequence). Deletions cut 7 bases from V and 0 bases from J, with 13 bases between. The CDR3 is made up of 15 amino acids. CDR3 in amino acids: CASMGTKFSYNEQFF. In nucleotides, the CDR3 is TGTGCCAGCATGGGGACAAAGTTCTCCTACAATGAGCAGTTCTTC.

This clone was detected ten times or more. The chain links TRBV4-3 to TRBJ1-1; 8 nucleotides line up with TRBD1. Unmatched junction bases numbered 10, after V lost 4 bases and J lost 0 bases. The CDR3 spans 17 residues. Germline loops: CDR1 LGHNA, CDR2 YSLEER. The CDR3: CASSPTRQGTMNTEAFF. The CDR3 nucleotides read TGCGCCAGCAGCCCTACTCGACAGGGGACCATGAACACTGAAGCTTTCTTT.

There are a few counts of this clone. CDR3 protein: CATSRVRGAEAFF. CDR3 bases: TGTGCCACCAGCAGAGTTAGGGGCGCGGAAGCTTTCTTT. This chain joins TRBV15 and TRBJ1-1; tentative D call: TRBD1 (5 bases). CDR1 LNHNV and CDR2 YYDKDF come from the germline V gene (reference sequence). The CDR3 runs 13 residues. V shed 1 base and J shed 8 bases, with 11 bases lying between them.

This clone was picked up a small number of times. The chain is built from TRBV28 and TRBJ1-1; D is perhaps TRBD1 (5 bases). The V gene's germline CDR1 is MDHEN and CDR2 SYDVKM. V was clipped by 4 bases and J by 3 bases, with 21 bases between them. The CDR3 sequence is 17 residues long. The CDR3 spells CASSSTPLLGQHTEAFF. CDR3 nucleotides: TGTGCCAGCAGTTCTACCCCGCTTCTGGGGCAACACACTGAAGCTTTCTTT.

CDR3 region: CASSWASNQPQHF. The CDR3 DNA reads TGTGCCAGTAGTTGGGCCTCGAATCAGCCCCAGCATTTT. The chain carries TRBV19 and TRBJ1-5; D is uncertain. Germline CDR1 is LNHDA and CDR2 is SQIVND (reference sequence). The CDR3 has 13 amino acids. Trimming took 5 bases from V and 4 from J, leaving 9 bases between them.

This rearrangement joins TRBV6-1 to TRBJ2-5; 15 nucleotides align to TRBD2. The CDR3 spans 18 residues. The V gene end was trimmed by 3 bases and the J gene end by 3 bases; junction bases not matched to a gene: 8. The germline CDR1 and CDR2 sequences are MNHNS and SASEGT. The CDR3 DNA reads as TGTGCCAGCAGTGAGGGGGGACTAGCGGGAGGAGGAGAAGAGACCCAGTACTTC. Protein: CASSEGGLAGGGEETQYF.

The CDR3 spells CASSSSGRGTDTQYF. CDR3 nucleotide sequence: TGTGCCAGTAGCTCTAGCGGGAGGGGCACAGATACGCAGTATTTT. The chain has TRBV19 and TRBJ2-3; TRBD2 aligns across 12 bases. This CDR3 has 15 residues. The germline CDR1 and CDR2 sequences are LNHDA and SQIVND (reference sequence). V lost 6 bases, J lost 1 base, and 2 bases stayed unmatched.

This clone was found a few times. The J gene is TRBJ2-7, the V gene TRBV4-3; 10 nucleotides agree with TRBD1. Trimming removed 4 bases from V and 1 base from J; junction bases left unmatched: 10. Germline CDR1 and CDR2: LGHNA and YSLEER. The CDR3 runs 17 residues. The CDR3 DNA reads as TGCGCCAGCAGCCTTGCATTAGGGACAGGGGAATCCTACGAGCAGTACTTC. It yields the protein CASSLALGTGESYEQYF.

This clone was recorded a few times. The rearrangement uses TRBV7-9 and TRBJ2-3; D may be TRBD1 (6 bases). Germline CDR1 SEHNR, CDR2 FQNEAQ (reference sequence). The V end was cut by 5 bases, the J end by 2 bases, with 17 bases between. This CDR3 spans 16 amino acids. This chain's CDR3 is CASSLTGQWYTDTQYF. Written as DNA, the CDR3 is TGTGCCAGCAGCCTAACTGGACAGTGGTACACAGATACGCAGTATTTT.

The chain is built from TRBV11-2 and TRBJ2-1; TRBD2 agrees at 10 bases. J was trimmed by 9 bases and V by 2 bases; bases with no gene match: 13. The CDR3 spans 17 residues. The germline CDR1 and CDR2 sequences are SGHAT and FQNNGV. CDR3: CASSLRGGSGRSGEQFF. The CDR3 DNA sequence: TGTGCCAGCAGCTTAAGAGGGGGTAGCGGGAGGTCGGGTGAGCAGTTCTTC.

V usage is TRBV11-3 and J usage is TRBJ1-3; 9 bases match TRBD1. This CDR3 is 13 amino acids long. Germline-derived CDR1 and CDR2 are SGHNT and YENEEA. The V gene end was trimmed by 8 bases and the J gene end by 4 bases; junction bases not matched to a gene: 3. The chain's CDR3 is CASAGTGGNTIYF. The CDR3 DNA reads TGTGCCAGCGCCGGGACAGGGGGAAACACCATATATTTT.

This rearrangement joins TRBV4-3 to TRBJ1-2; D is possibly TRBD1 (6 bases). V lost 1 base to trimming and J lost 7 bases, with 16 bases between them. This CDR3 comprises 15 residues. Per the germline V gene, CDR1 is LGHNA and CDR2 is YSLEER. CDR3 nucleotide sequence: TGCGCCAGCAGCCAAGTTTCAACAGGGCTTGGTGGCTACACCTTC. It encodes CASSQVSTGLGGYTF.

Notes on this clone: One junction end disagrees with the germline gene, perhaps due to a read error. The chain joins TRBV5-1 to TRBJ1-5, with 7 bases that match TRBD1. Germline CDR1 is SGHRS and CDR2 is YFSETQ. CDR3 length: 15 amino acids. CDR3 region: CAGSLTGTDNQPQHF. DNA for the CDR3: TGCGCCGGCAGTTTGACCGGGACAGACAATCAGCCCCAGCATTTT. The whole variable domain, remainder taken from reference TRBV5-1 and TRBJ1-5, is KAGVTQTPRYLIKTRGQQVTLSCSPISGHRSVSWYQQTPGQGLQFLFEYFSETQRNKGNFPGRFSGRQFSNSRSEMNVSTLELGDSALYLCAGSLTGTDNQPQHFGDGTRLSIL.

The sample holds a few counts of this clone. Germline and junction disagree at one end, which may indicate a read error. V is TRBV29-1 and J is TRBJ2-3; possible D gene TRBD2, 5 bases. Germline V gene lookup returns CDR1 SQVTM and CDR2 ANQGSEA. CDR3 length equals 14 residues. The CDR3 reads CSVEVGDFTNTQYF. For the CDR3, the DNA is TGCAGCGTTGAAGTGGGAGACTTCACAAATACGCAGTATTTT.

V usage is TRBV27 and J usage is TRBJ1-2, with 9 bases aligning to TRBD1. V gave up 5 bases and J gave up 4 bases; unmatched junction bases: 8. CDR3 length equals 15 residues. In germline, CDR1 is MNHEY, CDR2 SMNVEV (reference sequence). CDR3 sequence reads: CASSPRQGGSYGYTF. The CDR3 region has the DNA TGTGCCAGCAGTCCCCGACAGGGGGGTAGCTATGGCTACACCTTC.